The source of this T cell receptor (beta chain) is a study of blood T cell repertoires in COVID-19. Libraries were prepared by immunoSEQ multiplex PCR; TCRdb keeps only in-frame clonotypes and omits some of them. This sample has more than 400,000 clones, with about 90% found just once. The junction had 12 bases not matched to a gene; V was cut back by 4 bases and J by 7 bases. CDR3 length: 15 amino acids. Per the germline V gene, CDR1 is SGDLS and CDR2 is YYNGEE. This clone was counted a single time. This sequence was found in a man aged 18 to 30 who had recovered from COVID-19. The V call is TRBV9, the J call TRBJ2-7; TRBD1 matches 9 bases. Sequenced input: PBMCs or T cells enriched from blood (not recorded which). The CDR3 coding sequence is TGTGCCAGCAGCCCGGGACAGGGACCCCTTGGGGAGCAGTACTTC. This gives the protein CASSPGQGPLGEQYF.